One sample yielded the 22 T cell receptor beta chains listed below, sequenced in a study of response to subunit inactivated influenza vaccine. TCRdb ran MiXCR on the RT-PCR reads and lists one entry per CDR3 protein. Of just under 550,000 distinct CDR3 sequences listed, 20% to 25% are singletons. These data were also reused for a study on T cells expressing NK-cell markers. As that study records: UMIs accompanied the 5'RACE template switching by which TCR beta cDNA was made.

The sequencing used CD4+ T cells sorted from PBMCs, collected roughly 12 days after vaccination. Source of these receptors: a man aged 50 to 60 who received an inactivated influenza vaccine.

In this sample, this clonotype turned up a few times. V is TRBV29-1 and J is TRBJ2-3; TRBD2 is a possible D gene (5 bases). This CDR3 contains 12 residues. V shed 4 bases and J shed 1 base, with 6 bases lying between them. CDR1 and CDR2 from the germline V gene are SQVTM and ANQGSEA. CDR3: CSVAGGTDTQYF. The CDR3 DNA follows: TGCAGCGTTGCCGGGGGCACAGATACGCAGTATTTT.

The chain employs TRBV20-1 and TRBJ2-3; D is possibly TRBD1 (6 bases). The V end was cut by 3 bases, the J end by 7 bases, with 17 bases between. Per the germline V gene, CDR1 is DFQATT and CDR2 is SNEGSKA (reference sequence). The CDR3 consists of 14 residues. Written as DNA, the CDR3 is TGCAGTGCTAGCGAACAGGGAGAAGGCCATACGCAGTATTTT. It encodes CSASEQGEGHTQYF.

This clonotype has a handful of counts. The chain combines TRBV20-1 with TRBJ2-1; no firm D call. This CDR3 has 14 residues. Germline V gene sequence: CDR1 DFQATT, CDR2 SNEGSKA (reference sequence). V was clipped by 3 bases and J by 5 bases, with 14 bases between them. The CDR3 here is CSARSAIRDNEQFF. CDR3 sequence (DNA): TGCAGTGCTAGGTCGGCAATTAGGGACAATGAGCAGTTCTTC.

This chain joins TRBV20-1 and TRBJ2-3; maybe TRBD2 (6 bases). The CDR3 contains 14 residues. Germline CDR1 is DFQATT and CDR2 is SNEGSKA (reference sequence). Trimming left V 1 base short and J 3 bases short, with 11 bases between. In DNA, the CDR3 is TGCAGTGCTAGAGTACCAGCGGGTACAGATACGCAGTATTTT. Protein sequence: CSARVPAGTDTQYF.

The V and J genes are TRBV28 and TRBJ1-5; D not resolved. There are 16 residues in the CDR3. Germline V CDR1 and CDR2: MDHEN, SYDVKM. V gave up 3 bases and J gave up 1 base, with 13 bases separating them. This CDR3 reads CASSFHLSGSNQPQHF. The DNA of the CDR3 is TGTGCCAGCAGTTTCCACCTCAGTGGAAGCAATCAGCCCCAGCATTTT.

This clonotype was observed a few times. CDR3 sequence reads: CASSLQVGAEAFF. CDR3 nucleotide sequence: TGTGCCAGCAGCCTCCAGGTTGGGGCTGAAGCTTTCTTT. The chain uses TRBV7-9 and TRBJ1-1, with unresolved D. Germline CDR1 reads SEHNR; CDR2 reads FQNEAQ (reference sequence). This CDR3 region has 13 residues. Trimming stripped 5 bases from V and 6 bases from J, with 13 bases between.

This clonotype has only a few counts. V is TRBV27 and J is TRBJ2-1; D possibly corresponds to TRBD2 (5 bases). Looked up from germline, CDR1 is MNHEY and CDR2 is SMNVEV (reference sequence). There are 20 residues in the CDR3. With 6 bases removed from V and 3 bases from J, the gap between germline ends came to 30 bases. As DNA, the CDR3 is TGTGCCAGCAGAGTGGGTAGTCCCGGGCAAACGAGAGGGTTCTACAATGAGCAGTTCTTC. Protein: CASRVGSPGQTRGFYNEQFF.

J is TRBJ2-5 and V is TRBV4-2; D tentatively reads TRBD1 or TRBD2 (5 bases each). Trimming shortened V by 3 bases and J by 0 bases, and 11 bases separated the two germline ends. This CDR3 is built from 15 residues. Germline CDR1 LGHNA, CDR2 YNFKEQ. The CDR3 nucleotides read TGTGCCAGCAGCCAGCCGGGGACCGACCAAGAGACCCAGTACTTC. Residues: CASSQPGTDQETQYF.

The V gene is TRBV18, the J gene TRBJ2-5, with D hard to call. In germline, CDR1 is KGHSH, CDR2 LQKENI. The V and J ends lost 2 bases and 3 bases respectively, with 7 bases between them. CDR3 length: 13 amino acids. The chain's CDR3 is CASSPSLKETQYF. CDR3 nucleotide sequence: TGTGCCAGCTCACCAAGCTTGAAAGAGACCCAGTACTTC.

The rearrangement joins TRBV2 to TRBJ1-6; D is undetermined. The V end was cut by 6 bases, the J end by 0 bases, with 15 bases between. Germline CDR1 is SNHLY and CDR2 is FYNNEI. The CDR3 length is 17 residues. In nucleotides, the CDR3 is TGTGCCAGCAGGGTAGACACGTACCGCTCCTATAATTCACCCCTCCACTTT. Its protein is CASRVDTYRSYNSPLHF.

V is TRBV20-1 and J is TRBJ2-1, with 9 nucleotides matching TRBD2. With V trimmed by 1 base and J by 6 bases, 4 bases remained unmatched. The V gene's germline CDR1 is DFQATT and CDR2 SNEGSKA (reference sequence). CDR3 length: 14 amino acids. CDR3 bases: TGCAGTGCTAGAGGGCTAGCGGGGACCAATGAGCAGTTCTTC. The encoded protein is CSARGLAGTNEQFF.

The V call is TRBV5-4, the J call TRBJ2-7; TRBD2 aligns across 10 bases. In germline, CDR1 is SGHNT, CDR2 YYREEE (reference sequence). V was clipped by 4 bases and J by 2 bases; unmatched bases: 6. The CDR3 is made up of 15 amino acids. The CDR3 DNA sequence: TGTGCCAGCAGCGCGTCCGGGACTAGCGCCTACGAGCAGTACTTC. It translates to CASSASGTSAYEQYF.

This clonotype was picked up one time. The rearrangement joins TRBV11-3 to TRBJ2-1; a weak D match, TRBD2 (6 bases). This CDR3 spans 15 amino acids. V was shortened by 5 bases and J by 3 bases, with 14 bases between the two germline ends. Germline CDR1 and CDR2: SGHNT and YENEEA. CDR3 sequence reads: CASSAGPLVYNEQFF. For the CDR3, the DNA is TGTGCCAGCAGCGCGGGACCACTAGTCTACAATGAGCAGTTCTTC.

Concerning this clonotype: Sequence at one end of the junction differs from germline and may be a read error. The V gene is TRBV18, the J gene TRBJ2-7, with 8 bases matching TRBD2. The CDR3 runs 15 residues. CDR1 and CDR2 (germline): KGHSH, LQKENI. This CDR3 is CDSSTGTRTTYEQYF. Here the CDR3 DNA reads TGTGACAGCTCAACGGGGACTAGGACGACGTACGAGCAGTACTTC.

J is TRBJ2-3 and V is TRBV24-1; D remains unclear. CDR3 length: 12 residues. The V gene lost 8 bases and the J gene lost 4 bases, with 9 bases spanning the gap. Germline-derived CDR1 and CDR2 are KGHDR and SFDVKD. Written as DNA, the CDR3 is TGTGCCACCAAGGATGGCCCAGATACGCAGTATTTT. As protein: CATKDGPDTQYF.

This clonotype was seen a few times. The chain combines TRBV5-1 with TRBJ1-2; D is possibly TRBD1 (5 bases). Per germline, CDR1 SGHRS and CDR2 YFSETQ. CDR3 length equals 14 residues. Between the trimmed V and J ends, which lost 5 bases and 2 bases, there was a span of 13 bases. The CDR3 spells CASRAGTGNYGYTF. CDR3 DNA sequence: TGCGCCAGCAGAGCCGGGACGGGAAACTATGGCTACACCTTC. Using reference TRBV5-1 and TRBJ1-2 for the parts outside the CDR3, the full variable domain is KAGVTQTPRYLIKTRGQQVTLSCSPISGHRSVSWYQQTPGQGLQFLFEYFSETQRNKGNFPGRFSGRQFSNSRSEMNVSTLELGDSALYLCASRAGTGNYGYTFGSGTRLTVV.

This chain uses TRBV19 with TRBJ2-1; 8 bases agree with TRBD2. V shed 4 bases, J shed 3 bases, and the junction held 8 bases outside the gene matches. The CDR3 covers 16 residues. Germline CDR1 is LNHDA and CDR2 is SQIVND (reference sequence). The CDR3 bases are TGTGCCAGTAGTACCCAGCAAGCGGGGGTCTACAATGAGCAGTTCTTC. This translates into CASSTQQAGVYNEQFF. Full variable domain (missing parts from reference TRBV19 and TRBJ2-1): DGGITQSPKYLFRKEGQNVTLSCEQNLNHDAMYWYRQDPGQGLRLIYYSQIVNDFQKGDIAEGYSVSREKKESFPLTVTSAQKNPTAFYLCASSTQQAGVYNEQFFGPGTRLTVL.

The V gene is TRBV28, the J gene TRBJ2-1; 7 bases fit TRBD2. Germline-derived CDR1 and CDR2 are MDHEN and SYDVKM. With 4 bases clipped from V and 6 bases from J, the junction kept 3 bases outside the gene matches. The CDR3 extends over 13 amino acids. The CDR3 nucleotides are TGTGCCAGCAGTTGGGGGGGGGGCAATGAGCAGTTCTTC. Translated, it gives CASSWGGGNEQFF.

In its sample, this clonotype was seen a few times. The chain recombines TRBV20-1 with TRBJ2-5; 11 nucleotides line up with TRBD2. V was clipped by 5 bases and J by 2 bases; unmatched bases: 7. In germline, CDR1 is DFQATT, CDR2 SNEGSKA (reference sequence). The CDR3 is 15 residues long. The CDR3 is CSAERTSGWQETQYF. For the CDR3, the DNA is TGCAGTGCTGAAAGGACTAGCGGGTGGCAAGAGACCCAGTACTTC.

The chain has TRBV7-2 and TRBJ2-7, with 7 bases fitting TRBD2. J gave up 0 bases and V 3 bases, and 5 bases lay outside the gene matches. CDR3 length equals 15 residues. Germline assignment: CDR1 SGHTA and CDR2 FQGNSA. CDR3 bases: TGTGCCAGCAGCTTGGAGCGGGGCAGCTCCTACGAGCAGTACTTC. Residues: CASSLERGSSYEQYF.

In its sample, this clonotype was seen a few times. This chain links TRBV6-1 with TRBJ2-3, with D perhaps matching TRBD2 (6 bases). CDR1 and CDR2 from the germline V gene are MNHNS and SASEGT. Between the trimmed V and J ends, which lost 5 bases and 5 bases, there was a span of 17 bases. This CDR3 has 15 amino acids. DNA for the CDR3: TGTGCCAGCAGTCAAAGACTAGGACCCGGAGATACGCAGTATTTT. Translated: CASSQRLGPGDTQYF.

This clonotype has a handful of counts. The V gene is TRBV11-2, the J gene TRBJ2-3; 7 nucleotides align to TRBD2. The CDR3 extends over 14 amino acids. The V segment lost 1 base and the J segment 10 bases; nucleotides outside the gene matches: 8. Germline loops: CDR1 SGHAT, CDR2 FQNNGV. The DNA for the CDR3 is TGTGCCAGCAGCTTAGCCAGACTAGCTGGCGCGCAGTATTTT. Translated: CASSLARLAGAQYF.